The rows below give T cell receptor beta chains drawn from one sample of a study of blood T cell repertoires in COVID-19. Sequencing used immunoSEQ multiplex PCR; TCRdb keeps in-frame clones, though not all of them. The sample lists over 150,000 clones; around nine tenths were seen once. The sample was peripheral blood. The receptors come from a woman in her 70s with COVID-19, enrolled during active disease. The CDR3 runs from the conserved cysteine through the conserved F or W. The D gene is left open where the match is weak. Only some rows state a clone size, as once, few, many or a class for expanded clones.

D	J	size	V	CDR3	DNA
.	TRBJ1-6	.	TRBV2	CASNRFQSDNSPLHF	TGTGCCAGCAATCGCTTTCAATCGGATAATTCACCCCTCCACTTT
.	TRBJ1-5	.	TRBV5-6	CASSLKGVGNQPQHF	TGTGCCAGCAGCTTGAAAGGGGTAGGGAATCAGCCCCAGCATTTT
.	TRBJ1-2	.	TRBV2	CASSGLGNYGYTF	TGTGCCAGCAGTGGACTCGGAAACTATGGCTACACCTTC
.	TRBJ1-1	.	TRBV7-3	CASSSGGGKYTEAFF	TGTGCCAGCAGCAGCGGAGGCGGAAAATACACTGAAGCTTTCTTT
.	TRBJ2-7	.	TRBV5-6	CASSLGRDTYF	TGTGCCAGCAGCTTGGGCCGGGACACGTACTTC
TRBD2	TRBJ2-5	.	TRBV19	CASSMGLAGGFQETQYF	TGTGCCAGTAGTATGGGACTAGCGGGGGGTTTTCAAGAGACCCAGTACTTC
.	TRBJ2-1	.	TRBV19	CASNRQGGNEQFF	TGTGCCAGTAATCGGCAGGGGGGCAATGAGCAGTTCTTC
.	TRBJ2-1	.	TRBV10-2	CASGTSRVPAHNEQFF	TGCGCCAGCGGAACTTCGCGGGTACCTGCTCACAATGAGCAGTTCTTC
.	TRBJ1-1	.	TRBV18	CASSPDIDRSTEAFF	TGTGCCAGCTCACCTGATATTGACAGGAGCACTGAAGCTTTCTTT
TRBD1	TRBJ2-1	.	TRBV7-2	CASSPRDRTYNEQFF	TGTGCCAGCAGTCCGAGGGACAGAACCTACAATGAGCAGTTCTTC
.	TRBJ2-1	few	TRBV6-5	CASSPGVDNEQFF	TGTGCCAGCAGTCCGGGGGTTGACAATGAGCAGTTCTTC
.	TRBJ2-5	few	TRBV18	CASSPLAAQETQYF	TGTGCCAGCTCACCGCTGGCAGCGCAAGAGACCCAGTACTTC
TRBD1	TRBJ1-5	.	TRBV5-6	CASSPRDRGNQPQHF	TGTGCCAGCAGCCCCCGGGACAGGGGCAATCAGCCCCAGCATTTT
TRBD1	TRBJ2-5	.	TRBV7-9	CASSSGDRVQETQYF	TGTGCCAGCAGCTCTGGGGACAGGGTCCAAGAGACCCAGTACTTC
TRBD2	TRBJ2-3	once	TRBV7-2	CASSLDGTSLPNTQYF	TGTGCCAGCAGCTTAGACGGGACTAGCTTACCCAATACGCAGTATTTT
.	TRBJ1-1	few	TRBV27	CASSWGVRDTEAFF	TGTGCCAGCAGTTGGGGGGTTCGGGACACTGAAGCTTTCTTT
.	TRBJ1-1	.	TRBV28	CASSFWGQLLNTEAFF	TGTGCCAGCAGTTTCTGGGGGCAACTTTTGAACACTGAAGCTTTCTTT
TRBD2	TRBJ2-2	.	TRBV28	CASSLPSGGTGELFF	TGTGCCAGCAGTTTGCCCAGCGGGGGCACCGGGGAGCTGTTTTTT
TRBD2	TRBJ2-7	.	TRBV3-1/TRBV3-2	CASSQGRGGQYEQYF	TGTGCCAGCAGCCAAGGTCGCGGGGGGCAATACGAGCAGTACTTC
.	TRBJ2-7	.	TRBV5-1	CASSVGNAYEQYF	TGCGCCAGCAGCGTCGGGAACGCCTACGAGCAGTACTTC
.	TRBJ1-1	.	TRBV9	CASRGERGTEAFF	TGTGCCAGCAGGGGAGAAAGGGGGACTGAAGCTTTCTTT
.	TRBJ1-2	once	TRBV30	CAWREGTDYGYTF	TGTGCCTGGAGGGAGGGGACGGACTATGGCTACACCTTC
.	TRBJ1-5	.	TRBV6-5	CASSQGVGQPQHF	TGTGCCAGCAGTCAGGGTGTAGGTCAGCCCCAGCATTTT
.	TRBJ1-6	.	TRBV7-6	CASSLIGGNNSPLHF	TGTGCCAGCAGCTTGATAGGGGGTAATAATTCACCCCTCCACTTT
.	TRBJ1-2	.	TRBV7-2	CASSSLSTGRGGYTF	TGTGCCAGCAGCTCCTTATCGACAGGAAGAGGTGGCTACACCTTC
.	TRBJ1-1	once	TRBV2	CASSPDTEAFF	TGTGCCAGCAGTCCGGACACTGAAGCTTTCTTT
.	TRBJ1-3	.	TRBV27	CASRAFSGNTIYF	TGTGCCAGCAGAGCATTCTCTGGAAACACCATATATTTT
.	TRBJ2-7	.	TRBV5-1	CASSLTQGEQYF	TGCGCCAGCAGCTTAACACAGGGCGAGCAGTACTTC
.	TRBJ1-6	.	TRBV5-5	CASSFWSERNSPLHF	TGTGCCAGCAGCTTTTGGTCCGAGAGGAATTCACCCCTCCACTTT
TRBD1	TRBJ1-6	.	TRBV2	CASSERQGARSPLHF	TGTGCCAGCAGTGAAAGACAGGGGGCTCGGTCACCCCTCCACTTT
TRBD2	TRBJ2-3	.	TRBV3-1/TRBV3-2	CASSQDPSGANTQYF	TGTGCCAGCAGCCAAGATCCTAGCGGGGCGAATACGCAGTATTTT
.	TRBJ1-6	.	TRBV2	CASRRQNSPLHF	TGTGCCAGCAGGCGACAGAATTCACCCCTCCACTTT
TRBD1	TRBJ2-7	.	TRBV2	CASRRTGGSHEQYF	TGTGCCAGCAGGAGGACAGGGGGCTCCCACGAGCAGTACTTC
.	TRBJ1-6	.	TRBV7-2	CASSLVGNPRDSPLHF	TGTGCCAGCAGCTTAGTGGGGAACCCGAGGGATTCACCCCTCCACTTT
.	TRBJ2-7	.	TRBV7-9	CASSLAALDYEQYF	TGTGCCAGCAGCTTAGCGGCCCTCGACTACGAGCAGTACTTC
TRBD2	TRBJ2-3	.	TRBV7-2	CASSPQRGFTDTQYF	TGTGCCAGCAGCCCCCAGCGGGGGTTCACAGATACGCAGTATTTT
TRBD1	TRBJ1-1	once	TRBV5-1	CASSSGQGAWVTEAFF	TGCGCCAGCAGCTCAGGACAGGGCGCTTGGGTCACTGAAGCTTTCTTT
TRBD1	TRBJ2-3	.	TRBV12-5	CASGTDRGSPDTQYF	TGTGCTAGTGGGACGGACAGGGGATCGCCAGATACGCAGTATTTT
.	TRBJ2-7	.	TRBV5-8	CASRTKTTEQYF	TGTGCCAGCAGAACTAAGACTACCGAGCAGTACTTC
.	TRBJ2-1	.	TRBV28	CASLSGGPVAEQFF	TGTGCCAGCCTCTCCGGAGGGCCAGTGGCCGAGCAGTTCTTC
TRBD1	TRBJ1-1	.	TRBV5-8	CASSGGTGSSAFF	TGTGCCAGCAGCGGCGGGACAGGGAGTTCAGCTTTCTTT
.	TRBJ2-7	.	TRBV15	CATSRDRESYEQYF	TGTGCCACCAGCAGAGATAGAGAATCCTACGAGCAGTACTTC
TRBD2	TRBJ2-2	.	TRBV7-2	CASSVTSGGVNTGELFF	TGTGCCAGCAGCGTGACTAGCGGGGGGGTAAACACCGGGGAGCTGTTTTTT